The rows below give T cell receptor beta chains drawn from one sample of a study of cytomegalovirus exposure and HLA in healthy donors. Only in-frame clones appear in the TCRdb table, and some are missing; sequencing was by immunoSEQ multiplex PCR. This table has 150,000 to 180,000 clones, about 85% appearing once. The sample was PBMCs. These receptors were obtained from a woman under 30 in good health and CMV-seronegative. Both conserved end residues are part of each CDR3. The D gene is left open where the match is weak. Clone sizes are given selectively: once, few, many, or a class where the clone is expanded.

j_call: TRBJ1-4; clone_size: NA; v_call: TRBV18; d_call: TRBD1; cdr3_nt: TGTGCCAGCTCGGCGGGACAGCGAGAAAAACTGTTTTTT; cdr3_aa: CASSAGQREKLFF
j_call: TRBJ1-2; clone_size: NA; v_call: TRBV9; d_call: NA; cdr3_nt: TGTGCCAGCAGCGACTTGCGTGGCTACACCTTC; cdr3_aa: CASSDLRGYTF
j_call: TRBJ2-3; clone_size: NA; v_call: TRBV5-4; d_call: NA; cdr3_nt: TGTGCCAGCAGCATCCCCGGGGGTATGGCAGATACGCAGTATTTT; cdr3_aa: CASSIPGGMADTQYF
j_call: TRBJ2-5; clone_size: NA; v_call: TRBV29-1; d_call: TRBD1; cdr3_nt: TGCAGCGGGGGGGACAGGGATGAGACCCAGTACTTC; cdr3_aa: CSGGDRDETQYF
j_call: TRBJ2-7; clone_size: NA; v_call: TRBV4-2; d_call: NA; cdr3_nt: TGTGCCAGCAGCCAAGTTTCATACGGGAGTGGTTCCTACGAGCAGTACTTC; cdr3_aa: CASSQVSYGSGSYEQYF
j_call: TRBJ2-7; clone_size: NA; v_call: TRBV15; d_call: TRBD2; cdr3_nt: TGTGCCACCAGCAGAGATAGGGTAGCGGGTTACGAGCAGTACTTC; cdr3_aa: CATSRDRVAGYEQYF
j_call: TRBJ2-7; clone_size: once; v_call: TRBV23-1; d_call: TRBD1; cdr3_nt: TGCGCCAGCAGTCTTGGTCGGACAGGGGGATTTTACGAGCAGTACTTC; cdr3_aa: CASSLGRTGGFYEQYF
j_call: TRBJ1-5; clone_size: few; v_call: TRBV30; d_call: TRBD1; cdr3_nt: TGTGCCTGGAGCCGACAGGGGAAGAATCAGCCCCAGCATTTT; cdr3_aa: CAWSRQGKNQPQHF
j_call: TRBJ1-6; clone_size: NA; v_call: TRBV19; d_call: TRBD1; cdr3_nt: TGTGCCAGTAGTAGCGGGACAGGACGCTCCTATAATTCACCCCTCCACTTT; cdr3_aa: CASSSGTGRSYNSPLHF
j_call: TRBJ1-4; clone_size: NA; v_call: TRBV6-5; d_call: NA; cdr3_nt: TGTGCCAGCAGCCCGGGACACCTAGATGAAAAACTGTTTTTT; cdr3_aa: CASSPGHLDEKLFF
j_call: TRBJ1-2; clone_size: few; v_call: TRBV7-8; d_call: TRBD1; cdr3_nt: TGTGCCAGCAGCTTAGGGACAGGGAATGGCTACACCTTC; cdr3_aa: CASSLGTGNGYTF
j_call: TRBJ1-5; clone_size: NA; v_call: TRBV6-1; d_call: NA; cdr3_nt: TGTGCCAGCCTACAGGGTCGAAGTCAGCCCCAGCATTTT; cdr3_aa: CASLQGRSQPQHF
j_call: TRBJ2-1; clone_size: NA; v_call: TRBV5-1; d_call: NA; cdr3_nt: TGCGCCAGCAGCTTGGGCCCCTTGAGGGAGCAGTTCTTC; cdr3_aa: CASSLGPLREQFF
j_call: TRBJ2-7; clone_size: NA; v_call: TRBV7-8; d_call: TRBD2; cdr3_nt: TGTGCCAGCAGCCCCCGTACTAGCGGGAGGAGCTCCTACGAGCAGTACTTC; cdr3_aa: CASSPRTSGRSSYEQYF